This T cell receptor (beta chain) stems from a study of shared clonotypes between healthy human individuals. About the study: Donors had three CD4 naive, three CD4 memory, two CD8 naive and one CD8 memory plate apiece.

Study-wide points: Generation probabilities of non-shared clonotypes were lower (relative to those shared by all four donors).

About this clone: Antigen specificity is unknown.

The CDR3 covers 14 residues. CDR1 is SGHRS and CDR2 is YFSETQ in the germline V gene. Trimming removed 6 bases at V and 0 bases at J, with 12 bases between. Replicate PCRs for sorted subsets used around 200 ng DNA; this equaled about 30,000 T cell genomes. The data were produced by immunoSEQ multiplex PCR, yet TCRdb's version contains in-frame clones alone and is incomplete. The top ten hold over 0.12% of the sample, which has 2.5 million or so clones, around nine tenths seen once. CD4+ cells were split into CD45RA+ naive and CD45RA-negative memory subsets. Sequenced: naive CD4+ T cells sorted from blood. Subset defined: CD45RA+ positively selected. The V call is TRBV5-1, the J call TRBJ1-1, with a weak D call TRBD1 (5 bases). This TCR came from a young man in good health. CDR3 loop: CASTTGTVNTEAFF. DNA for the CDR3: TGCGCCAGCACCACCGGGACGGTGAACACTGAAGCTTTCTTT. Complete variable domain (other parts from reference TRBV5-1 and TRBJ1-1): KAGVTQTPRYLIKTRGQQVTLSCSPISGHRSVSWYQQTPGQGLQFLFEYFSETQRNKGNFPGRFSGRQFSNSRSEMNVSTLELGDSALYLCASTTGTVNTEAFFGQGTRLTVV.